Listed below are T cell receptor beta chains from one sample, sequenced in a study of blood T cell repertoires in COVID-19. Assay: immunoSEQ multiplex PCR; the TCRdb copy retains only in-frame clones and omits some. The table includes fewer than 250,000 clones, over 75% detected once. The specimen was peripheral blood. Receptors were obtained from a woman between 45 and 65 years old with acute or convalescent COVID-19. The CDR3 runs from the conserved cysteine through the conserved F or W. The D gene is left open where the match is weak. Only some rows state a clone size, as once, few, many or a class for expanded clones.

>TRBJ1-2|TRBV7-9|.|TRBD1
CASSESLPTGGNYGYTF
TGTGCCAGCAGCGAATCTCTTCCGACAGGGGGCAACTATGGCTACACCTTC
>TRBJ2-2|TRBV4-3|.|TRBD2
CASSHSTSGLAEAGELFF
TGCGCCAGCAGCCACTCTACTAGCGGCCTTGCTGAAGCCGGGGAGCTGTTTTTT
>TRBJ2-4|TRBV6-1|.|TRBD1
CASSDRDRGSSTQYF
TGTGCCAGCAGTGACCGGGACAGGGGTTCTTCAACTCAGTACTTC
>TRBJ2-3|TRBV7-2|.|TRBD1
CASSAHRGPTDTQYF
TGTGCCAGCAGCGCCCACAGGGGGCCCACAGATACGCAGTATTTT
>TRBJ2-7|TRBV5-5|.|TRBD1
CASSWARDRNYEQYF
TGTGCCAGCAGCTGGGCCCGGGACAGAAACTACGAGCAGTACTTC
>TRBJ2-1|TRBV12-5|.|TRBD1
CASGEGTGAENEQFF
TGTGCTAGTGGTGAGGGGACAGGGGCTGAGAATGAGCAGTTCTTC
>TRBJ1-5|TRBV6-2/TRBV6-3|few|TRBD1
CASSPDRVGQPQHF
TGTGCCAGCAGCCCTGACAGGGTGGGTCAGCCCCAGCATTTT
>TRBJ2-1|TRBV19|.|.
CASSITGFTYNEQFF
TGTGCCAGTAGTATAACAGGGTTCACCTACAATGAGCAGTTCTTC
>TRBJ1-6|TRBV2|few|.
CASSRGQVHSPLHF
TGTGCCAGCTCCAGGGGCCAGGTGCATTCACCCCTCCACTTT
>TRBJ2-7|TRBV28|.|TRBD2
CASSLKGLAGEQYF
TGTGCCAGCAGTTTAAAAGGGCTAGCGGGGGAGCAGTACTTC
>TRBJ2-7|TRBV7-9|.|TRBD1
CASSPGTGAYEQYF
TGTGCCAGCAGCCCTGGGACAGGGGCCTACGAGCAGTACTTC
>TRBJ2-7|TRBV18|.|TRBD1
CASSGTGGSYEQYF
TGTGCCAGCTCCGGGACAGGGGGCAGCTACGAGCAGTACTTC
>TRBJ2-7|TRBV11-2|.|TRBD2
CASSLSGAGYEQYF
TGTGCCAGCAGCCTAAGCGGGGCCGGCTACGAGCAGTACTTC
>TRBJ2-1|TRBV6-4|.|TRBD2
CASSQTSGGAGGNEQFF
TGTGCCAGCAGTCAGACTAGCGGGGGGGCCGGGGGCAATGAGCAGTTCTTC
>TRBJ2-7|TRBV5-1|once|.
CASSLDSGSYEQYF
TGCGCCAGCAGCTTGGACAGCGGCTCCTACGAGCAGTACTTC
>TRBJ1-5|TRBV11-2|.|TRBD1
CASSGGTGLGSNQPQHF
TGTGCCAGCAGCGGAGGGACAGGGTTGGGGAGCAATCAGCCCCAGCATTTT
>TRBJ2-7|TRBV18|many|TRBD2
CASSPTPGLAGGLGWQYF
TGTGCCAGCTCACCTACCCCCGGACTAGCGGGAGGCCTGGGATGGCAGTACTTC
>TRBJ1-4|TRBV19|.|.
CASSPWGRATNEKLFF
TGTGCCAGTAGTCCTTGGGGGCGAGCAACTAATGAAAAACTGTTTTTT
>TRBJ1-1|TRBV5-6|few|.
CASSHYNTEAFF
TGTGCCAGCAGCCACTACAACACTGAAGCTTTCTTT
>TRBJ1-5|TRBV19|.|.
CASCRAGGNQPQHF
TGTGCCAGTTGTCGAGCGGGCGGCAATCAGCCCCAGCATTTT
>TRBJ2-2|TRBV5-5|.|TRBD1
CASSSSGTVNTGELFF
TGTGCCAGCAGCTCATCCGGGACAGTGAACACCGGGGAGCTGTTTTTT
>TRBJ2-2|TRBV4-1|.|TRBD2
CASSQIQTSGTVELFF
TGCGCCAGCAGCCAAATCCAGACTAGCGGGACTGTGGAGCTGTTTTTT
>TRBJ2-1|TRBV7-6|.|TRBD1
CASSLDTGGRNEQFF
TGTGCCAGCAGCTTAGATACAGGGGGTAGGAATGAGCAGTTCTTC
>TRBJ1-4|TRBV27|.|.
CASSAGITNEKLFF
TGTGCCAGCAGTGCAGGGATAACTAATGAAAAACTGTTTTTT
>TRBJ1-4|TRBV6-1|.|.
CASSEYGGNEKLFF
TGTGCCAGCAGTGAATATGGAGGGAACGAAAAACTGTTTTTT
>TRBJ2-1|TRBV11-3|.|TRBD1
CASSFRGGTGGHEQFF
TGTGCCAGCAGCTTCCGCGGGGGGACAGGGGGCCATGAGCAGTTCTTC
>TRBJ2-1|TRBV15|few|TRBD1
CATRQGSSSYNEQFF
TGTGCCACTAGACAGGGGTCGAGCTCCTACAATGAGCAGTTCTTC
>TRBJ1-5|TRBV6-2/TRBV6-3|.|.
CASSYPMTPSSGEGNQPQHF
TGTGCCAGCAGTTATCCAATGACCCCTTCATCCGGGGAGGGCAATCAGCCCCAGCATTTT
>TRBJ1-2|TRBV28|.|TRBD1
CASSSPGQELYGYTF
TGTGCCAGCAGTTCACCGGGACAGGAGCTCTATGGCTACACCTTC
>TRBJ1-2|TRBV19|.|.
CASSTRTLGYGYTF
TGTGCCAGTAGTACCCGGACACTCGGTTATGGCTACACCTTC
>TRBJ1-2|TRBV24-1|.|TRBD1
CATSDLRGTGGSRHYGYTF
TGTGCCACCAGTGATTTGCGCGGGACAGGGGGCTCCCGCCACTATGGCTACACCTTC
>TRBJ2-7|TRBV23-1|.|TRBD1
CASSQGTGDSYEQYF
TGCGCCAGCAGTCAAGGAACAGGGGATTCCTACGAGCAGTACTTC
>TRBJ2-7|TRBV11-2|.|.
CASSSQGIEQYF
TGTGCCAGCAGCTCGCAGGGGATAGAGCAGTACTTC
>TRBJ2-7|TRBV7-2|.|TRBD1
CASSLGQGWTYEQYF
TGTGCCAGCAGCTTAGGACAGGGCTGGACCTACGAGCAGTACTTC
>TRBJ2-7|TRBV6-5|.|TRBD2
CASSYSSSGSSYEQYF
TGTGCCAGCAGTTACTCATCTAGCGGGAGCTCCTACGAGCAGTACTTC
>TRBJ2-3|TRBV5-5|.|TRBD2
CASSRLAGTDTQYF
TGTGCCAGCAGCCGACTAGCGGGCACAGATACGCAGTATTTT
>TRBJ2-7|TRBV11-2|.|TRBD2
CASSQPKGGEQYF
TGTGCCAGCAGCCAACCAAAGGGAGGGGAGCAGTACTTC
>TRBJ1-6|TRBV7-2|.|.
CASSIAGYNSPLHF
TGTGCCAGCAGCATAGCCGGGTATAATTCACCCCTCCACTTT
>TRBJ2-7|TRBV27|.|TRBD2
CASRRAGDLEQYF
TGTGCCAGCAGACGGGCGGGAGACCTCGAGCAGTACTTC
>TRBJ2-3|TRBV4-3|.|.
CASSQDLGGGTDTQYF
TGCGCCAGCAGCCAAGATCTTGGCGGAGGCACAGATACGCAGTATTTT
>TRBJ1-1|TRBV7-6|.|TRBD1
CASSPDRGVTEAFF
TGTGCCAGCAGCCCCGACAGGGGGGTCACTGAAGCTTTCTTT
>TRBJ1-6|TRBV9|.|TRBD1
CASSRQGKGNSPLHF
TGTGCCAGCAGCCGACAGGGGAAGGGCAATTCACCCCTCCACTTT
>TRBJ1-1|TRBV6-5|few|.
CASRAYTGSNTEAFF
TGTGCCAGCAGGGCCTACACAGGCTCGAACACTGAAGCTTTCTTT
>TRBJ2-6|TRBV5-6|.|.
CASSLFGSSGANVLTF
TGTGCCAGCAGCTTGTTTGGGAGCTCTGGGGCCAACGTCCTGACTTTC
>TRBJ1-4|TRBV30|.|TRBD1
CAWASGGLNEKLFF
TGTGCCTGGGCTTCAGGGGGACTTAATGAAAAACTGTTTTTT
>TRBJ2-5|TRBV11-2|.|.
CASSSDGETQYF
TGTGCCAGCAGCTCCGACGGGGAGACCCAGTACTTC
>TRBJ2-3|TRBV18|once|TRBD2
CASSPRGDTQYF
TGTGCCAGCTCGCCGCGGGGGGATACGCAGTATTTT
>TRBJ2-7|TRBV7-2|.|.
CASSLNGYEQYF
TGTGCCAGCAGCTTAAACGGTTACGAGCAGTACTTC
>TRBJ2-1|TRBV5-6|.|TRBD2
CASSLAGSGRGNEQFF
TGTGCCAGCAGCTTGGCCGGTAGCGGGAGAGGAAATGAGCAGTTCTTC
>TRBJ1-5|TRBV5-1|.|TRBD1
CASSSRDRGEQPQHF
TGCGCCAGCAGCTCCCGAGACAGGGGGGAACAGCCCCAGCATTTT
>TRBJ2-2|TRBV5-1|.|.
CASSTGIRSPGELFF
TGCGCCAGCAGCACGGGAATCCGTTCGCCCGGGGAGCTGTTTTTT
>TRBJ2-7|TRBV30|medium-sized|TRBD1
CAWSAGQGMYEQYF
TGTGCCTGGAGTGCCGGACAGGGGATGTACGAGCAGTACTTC
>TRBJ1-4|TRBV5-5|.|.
CASSIGQQGWVNEKLFF
TGTGCCAGCAGCATCGGACAGCAAGGGTGGGTTAATGAAAAACTGTTTTTT
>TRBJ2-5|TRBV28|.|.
CASSLEASKTQYF
TGTGCCAGCAGTTTAGAAGCATCTAAGACCCAGTACTTC